The entry below describes one T cell receptor beta chain. Antigen: not known. Other DNA sequences of this sample code for an identical CDR3. The data were obtained in a study of cytomegalovirus exposure and HLA in healthy donors. Study-wide points: Differences between HLA loci emerged in a later analysis of TCR association rates, with DRB1 most and HLA-C fewest. Through in vitro validation, three CMV-associated chains were shown to be specific for CMV antigens. Per a later analysis, 15,000 to 20,000 TCR beta sequences showed association with HLA alleles at 0.05 false discovery rate.

The primer mix had 60 Vbeta and 13 Jbeta primers. TCRdb's table, derived via immunoSEQ multiplex PCR, lists solely in-frame clones and lacks some. The top ten hold approximately 2.3% of the sample, which has over 150,000 clones, approximately 74% seen once. Trimming pared 1 base from V and 5 bases from J, leaving 12 bases between. CDR3 length: 14 residues. Germline CDR1 and CDR2: SGHKS and YYEKEE (reference sequence). Sequenced sample: PBMCs. The sequence was collected from a man aged 25 to 40 in good health and CMV-seronegative. The chain has TRBV5-5 and TRBJ2-5, with TRBD1 as a possible D gene (5 bases). This CDR3 is CASSLSQGSETQYF. The CDR3 DNA is TGTGCCAGCAGCTTGTCTCAGGGAAGCGAGACCCAGTACTTC.